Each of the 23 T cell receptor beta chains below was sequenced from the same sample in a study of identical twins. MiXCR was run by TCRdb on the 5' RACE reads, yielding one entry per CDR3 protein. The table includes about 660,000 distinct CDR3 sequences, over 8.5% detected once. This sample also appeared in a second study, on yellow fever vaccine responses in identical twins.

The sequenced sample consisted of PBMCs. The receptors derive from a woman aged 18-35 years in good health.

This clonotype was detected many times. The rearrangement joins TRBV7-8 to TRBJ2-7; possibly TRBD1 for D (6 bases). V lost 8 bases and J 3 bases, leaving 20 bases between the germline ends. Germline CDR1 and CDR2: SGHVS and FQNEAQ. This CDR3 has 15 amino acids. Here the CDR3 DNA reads TGTGCCAGCGGAAAACAGGGAGTTAGGAACTACGAGCAGTACTTC. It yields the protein CASGKQGVRNYEQYF. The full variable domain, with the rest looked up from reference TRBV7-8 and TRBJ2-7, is GAGVSQSPRYKVAKRGQDVALRCDPISGHVSLFWYQQALGQGPEFLTYFQNEAQLDKSGLPSDRFFAERPEGSVSTLKIQRTQQEDSAVYLCASGKQGVRNYEQYFGPGTRLTVT.

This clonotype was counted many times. The CDR3 nucleotides are TGCAGTGCTAGAGGGGAAGGCAATCAGCCCCAGCATTTT. Translated: CSARGEGNQPQHF. The V and J genes are TRBV20-1 and TRBJ1-5, with D uncertain. The CDR3 has 13 residues. Germline CDR1 and CDR2: DFQATT and SNEGSKA (reference sequence). The ends were cut back, 1 base at V and 2 bases at J, with 6 bases in the middle.

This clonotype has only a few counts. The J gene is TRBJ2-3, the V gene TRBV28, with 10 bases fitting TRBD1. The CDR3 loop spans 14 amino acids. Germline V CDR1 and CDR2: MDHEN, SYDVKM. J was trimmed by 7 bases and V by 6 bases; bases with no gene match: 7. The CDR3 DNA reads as TGTGCCAGCAGCCGGGGGGACAGGGGTAATACGCAGTATTTT. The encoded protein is CASSRGDRGNTQYF. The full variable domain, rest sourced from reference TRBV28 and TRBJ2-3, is DVKVTQSSRYLVKRTGEKVFLECVQDMDHENMFWYRQDPGLGLRLIYFSYDVKMKEKGDIPEGYSVSREKKERFSLILESASTNQTSMYLCASSRGDRGNTQYFGPGTRLTVL.

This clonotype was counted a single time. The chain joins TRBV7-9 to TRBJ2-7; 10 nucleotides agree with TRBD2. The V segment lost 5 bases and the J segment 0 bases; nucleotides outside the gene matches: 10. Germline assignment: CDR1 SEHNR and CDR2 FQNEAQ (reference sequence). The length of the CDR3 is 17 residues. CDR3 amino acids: CASSPRTSGIYSYEQYF. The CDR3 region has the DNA TGTGCCAGCAGCCCCCGGACTAGCGGAATCTACTCCTACGAGCAGTACTTC.

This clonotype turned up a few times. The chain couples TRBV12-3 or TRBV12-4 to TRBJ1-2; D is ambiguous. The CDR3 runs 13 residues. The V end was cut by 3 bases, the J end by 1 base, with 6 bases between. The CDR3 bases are TGTGCCAGCAGTTTGCTACGTAACTATGGCTACACCTTC. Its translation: CASSLLRNYGYTF.

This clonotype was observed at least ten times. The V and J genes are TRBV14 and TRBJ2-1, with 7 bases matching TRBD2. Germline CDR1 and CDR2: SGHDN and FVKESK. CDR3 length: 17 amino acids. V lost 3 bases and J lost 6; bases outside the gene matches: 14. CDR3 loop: CASSQYTSARSPNEQFF. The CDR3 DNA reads TGTGCCAGCAGCCAGTATACTAGCGCTAGATCTCCCAATGAGCAGTTCTTC.

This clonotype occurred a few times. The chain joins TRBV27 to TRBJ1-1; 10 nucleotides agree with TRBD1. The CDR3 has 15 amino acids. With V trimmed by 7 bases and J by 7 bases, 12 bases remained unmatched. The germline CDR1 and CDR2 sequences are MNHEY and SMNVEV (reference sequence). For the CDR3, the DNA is TGTGCCAGCAAGAGGGCGACAGGGGGCACCGATGAAGCTTTCTTT. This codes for CASKRATGGTDEAFF.

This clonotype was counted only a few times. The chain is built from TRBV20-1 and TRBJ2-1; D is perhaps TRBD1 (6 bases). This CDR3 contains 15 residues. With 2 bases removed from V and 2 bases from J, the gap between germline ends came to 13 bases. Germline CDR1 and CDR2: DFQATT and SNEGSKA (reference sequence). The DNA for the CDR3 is TGCAGTGCTAGACCCGGGACAAATGCCTACAATGAGCAGTTCTTC. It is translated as CSARPGTNAYNEQFF.

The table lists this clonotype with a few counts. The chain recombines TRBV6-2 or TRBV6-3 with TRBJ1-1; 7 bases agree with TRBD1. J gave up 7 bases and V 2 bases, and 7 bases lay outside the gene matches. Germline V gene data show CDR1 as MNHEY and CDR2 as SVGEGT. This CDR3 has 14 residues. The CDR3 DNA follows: TGTGCCAGCAGTTACCGGACAGGACTTGTTGAAGCTTTCTTT. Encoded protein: CASSYRTGLVEAFF.

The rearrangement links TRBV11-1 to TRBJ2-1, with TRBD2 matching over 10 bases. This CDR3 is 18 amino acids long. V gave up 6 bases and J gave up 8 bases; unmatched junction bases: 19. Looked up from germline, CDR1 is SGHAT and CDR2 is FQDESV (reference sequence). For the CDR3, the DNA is TGTGCCAGCAGGGGAGGACTCGAAGCGGGAGGGCCCCTCGATGAGCAGTTCTTC. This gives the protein CASRGGLEAGGPLDEQFF.

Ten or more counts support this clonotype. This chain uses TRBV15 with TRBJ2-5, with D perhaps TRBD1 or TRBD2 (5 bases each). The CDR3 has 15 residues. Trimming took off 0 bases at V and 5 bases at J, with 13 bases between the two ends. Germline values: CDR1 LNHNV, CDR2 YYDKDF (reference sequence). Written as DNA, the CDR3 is TGTGCCACCAGCAGAGAAAGAGGGGATCGGGAGACCCAGTACTTC. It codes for CATSRERGDRETQYF.

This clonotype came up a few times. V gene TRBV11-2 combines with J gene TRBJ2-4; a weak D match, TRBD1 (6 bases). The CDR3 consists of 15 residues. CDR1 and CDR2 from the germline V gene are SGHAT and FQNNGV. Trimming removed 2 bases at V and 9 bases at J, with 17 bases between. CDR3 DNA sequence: TGTGCCAGCAGCTTACTGGTTTGGGACAATGCCATTCAGTACTTC. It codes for CASSLLVWDNAIQYF.

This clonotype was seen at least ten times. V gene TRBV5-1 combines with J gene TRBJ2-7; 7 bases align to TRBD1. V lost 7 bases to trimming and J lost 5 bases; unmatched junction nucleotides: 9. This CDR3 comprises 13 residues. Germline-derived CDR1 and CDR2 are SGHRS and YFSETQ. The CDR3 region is CASRGTASNEQYF. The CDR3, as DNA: TGCGCCAGCCGAGGGACAGCTTCCAACGAGCAGTACTTC.

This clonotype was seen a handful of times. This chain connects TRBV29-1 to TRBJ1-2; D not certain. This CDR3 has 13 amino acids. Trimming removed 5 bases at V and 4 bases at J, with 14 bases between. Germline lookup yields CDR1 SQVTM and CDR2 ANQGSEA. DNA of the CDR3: TGCAGCGTTAAGATGGAGGACCTCTATGGCTACACCTTC. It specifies CSVKMEDLYGYTF.

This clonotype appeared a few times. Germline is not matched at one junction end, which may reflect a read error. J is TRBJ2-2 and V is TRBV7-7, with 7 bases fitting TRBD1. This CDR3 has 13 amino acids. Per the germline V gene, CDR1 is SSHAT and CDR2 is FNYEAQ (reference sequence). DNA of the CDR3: TGTGCTAGCAGCCTAACAGGGGCCCGGGAGCTGTTTTTT. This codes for CASSLTGARELFF.

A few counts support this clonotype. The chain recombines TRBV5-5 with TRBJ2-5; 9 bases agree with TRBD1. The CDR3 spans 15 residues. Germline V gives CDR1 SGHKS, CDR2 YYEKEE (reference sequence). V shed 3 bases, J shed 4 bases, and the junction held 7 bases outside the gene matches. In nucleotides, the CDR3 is TGTGCCAGCAGCTCTATTCCGGGACAGGGAGAGACCCAGTACTTC. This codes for CASSSIPGQGETQYF.

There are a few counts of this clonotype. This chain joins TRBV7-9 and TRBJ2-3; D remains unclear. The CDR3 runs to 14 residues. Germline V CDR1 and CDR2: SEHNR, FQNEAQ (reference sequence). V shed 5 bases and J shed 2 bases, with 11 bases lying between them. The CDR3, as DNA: TGTGCCAGCAGCACCGCTTTCTTCACAGATACGCAGTATTTT. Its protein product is CASSTAFFTDTQYF.

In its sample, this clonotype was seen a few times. The CDR3 here is CSARNWTPAYEQYF. The CDR3 nucleotides are TGCAGTGCTAGGAATTGGACGCCTGCCTACGAGCAGTACTTC. This chain uses TRBV20-1 with TRBJ2-7; D is uncertain. The V end was cut by 3 bases, the J end by 2 bases, with 14 bases between. Germline-derived CDR1 and CDR2 are DFQATT and SNEGSKA (reference sequence). CDR3 length: 14 residues.

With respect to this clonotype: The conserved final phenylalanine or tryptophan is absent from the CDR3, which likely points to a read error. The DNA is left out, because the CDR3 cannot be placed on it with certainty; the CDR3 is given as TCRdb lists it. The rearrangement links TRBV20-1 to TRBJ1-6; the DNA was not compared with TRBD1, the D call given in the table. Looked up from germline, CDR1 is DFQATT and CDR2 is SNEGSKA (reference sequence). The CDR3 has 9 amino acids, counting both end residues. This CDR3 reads CSAPFAGTN.

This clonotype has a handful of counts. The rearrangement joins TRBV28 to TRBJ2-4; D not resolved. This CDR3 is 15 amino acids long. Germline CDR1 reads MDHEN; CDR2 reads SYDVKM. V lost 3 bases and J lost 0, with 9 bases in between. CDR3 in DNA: TGTGCCAGCAGTTTTGCGATCATAGCCAAAAACATTCAGTACTTC. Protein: CASSFAIIAKNIQYF.

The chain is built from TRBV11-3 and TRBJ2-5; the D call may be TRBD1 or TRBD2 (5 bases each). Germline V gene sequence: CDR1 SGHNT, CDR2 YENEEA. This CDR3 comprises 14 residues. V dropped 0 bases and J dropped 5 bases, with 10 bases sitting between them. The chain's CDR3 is CASSLEWGSETQYF. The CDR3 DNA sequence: TGTGCCAGCAGCTTAGAATGGGGGTCCGAGACCCAGTACTTC.

The CDR3: CASSQDGLDTGELFF. The CDR3 DNA reads TGCGCCAGCAGCCAAGATGGACTGGACACCGGGGAGCTGTTTTTT. The chain joins TRBV4-3 to TRBJ2-2; D might be TRBD2 (5 bases). Deletions cut 0 bases from V and 3 bases from J, with 8 bases between. There are 15 residues in the CDR3. Germline V CDR1 and CDR2: LGHNA, YSLEER.

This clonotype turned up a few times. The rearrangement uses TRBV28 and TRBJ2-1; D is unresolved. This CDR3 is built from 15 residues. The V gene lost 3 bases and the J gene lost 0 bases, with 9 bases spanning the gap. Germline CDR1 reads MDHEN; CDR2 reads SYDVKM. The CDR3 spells CASSFFQSSYNEQFF. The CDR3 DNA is TGTGCCAGCAGTTTTTTTCAGAGCTCCTACAATGAGCAGTTCTTC.